The 10 T cell receptor beta chains listed next were all sequenced from one sample in a study of cytomegalovirus exposure and HLA in healthy donors. This PCR relied on a set of 60 Vbeta primers and 13 Jbeta primers. Sequenced by immunoSEQ multiplex PCR; TCRdb stores in-frame clones only, minus some. This sample's clone table lists approximately 100,000 clones. Sequenced input: PBMCs. The source is a man in his forties or fifties in good health and CMV-seropositive.

The chain recombines TRBV6-5 with TRBJ1-1; 9 bases map to TRBD1. The CDR3 is made up of 15 amino acids. Trimming removed 6 bases from V and 2 bases from J; junction bases left unmatched: 7. Looked up from germline, CDR1 is MNHEY and CDR2 is SVGAGI. The CDR3 protein is CASSPLTGGNTEAFF. CDR3 DNA sequence: TGTGCCAGCAGCCCCCTGACAGGGGGAAACACTGAAGCTTTCTTT.

The chain joins TRBV11-3 to TRBJ2-5, with D tentatively TRBD2 (6 bases). Per the germline V gene, CDR1 is SGHNT and CDR2 is YENEEA. V was cut by 9 bases and J by 0 bases, with 14 bases left in between. CDR3 length: 14 residues. The CDR3 bases are TGTGCCAGTAACCGTCGGGGGTACCAAGAGACCCAGTACTTC. This gives the protein CASNRRGYQETQYF. Drawing the rest from reference TRBV11-3 and TRBJ2-5, the complete variable domain is EAGVVQSPRYKIIEKKQPVAFWCNPISGHNTLYWYLQNLGQGPELLIRYENEEAVDDSQLPKDRFSAERLKGVDSTLKIQPAELGDSAVYLCASNRRGYQETQYFGPGTRLLVL.

V usage is TRBV6-1 and J usage is TRBJ2-7; TRBD2 agrees at 7 bases. Trimming took 1 base from V and 3 from J; bases not matched to a gene: 6. CDR1 MNHNS and CDR2 SASEGT come from the germline V gene. CDR3 length: 15 amino acids. Here the CDR3 reads CASSEERGPDYEQYF. The CDR3, as DNA: TGTGCCAGCAGTGAAGAGCGGGGCCCTGACTACGAGCAGTACTTC.

The chain carries TRBV9 and TRBJ2-3; D call uncertain. Trimming cost V 0 bases and J 2 bases, with 4 bases left between them. CDR3 length: 13 residues. Germline V gene lookup returns CDR1 SGDLS and CDR2 YYNGEE. In DNA form, the CDR3 reads TGTGCCAGCAGCGTAGGAGCCACAGATACGCAGTATTTT. This sequence encodes CASSVGATDTQYF.

V usage is TRBV28 and J usage is TRBJ2-1; 7 bases agree with TRBD1. The germline CDR1 and CDR2 sequences are MDHEN and SYDVKM. The CDR3 totals 11 residues. The junction had 4 bases not matched to a gene; V was cut back by 3 bases and J by 14 bases. CDR3 coding DNA: TGTGCCAGCAGTTTTGAGGGACAGAAGTTCTTC. Protein product: CASSFEGQKFF.

Here the CDR3 DNA reads TGTGCCAGCAGTGAATGGGCAGGGACTGAAGCTTTCTTT. This gives the protein CASSEWAGTEAFF. The chain has TRBV25-1 and TRBJ1-1; tentative D call: TRBD1 (5 bases). The germline V and J ends were trimmed by 1 base and 5 bases, with 8 bases remaining between them. There are 13 residues in the CDR3. CDR1 and CDR2 from the germline V gene are MGHDK and SYGVNS. The complete variable domain, with remaining parts taken from reference TRBV25-1 and TRBJ1-1, reads EADIYQTPRYLVIGTGKKITLECSQTMGHDKMYWYQQDPGMELHLIHYSYGVNSTEKGDLSSESTVSRIRTEHFPLTLESARPSHTSQYLCASSEWAGTEAFFGQGTRLTVV.

CDR3 nucleotides: TGTGCCAGCAGTGCCCGACTAGGGACCTTTAGCACAGATACGCAGTATTTT. Protein: CASSARLGTFSTDTQYF. The chain couples TRBV28 to TRBJ2-3; a possible D gene is TRBD2 (6 bases). CDR1 MDHEN and CDR2 SYDVKM come from the germline V gene. Trimming removed 5 bases from V and 0 bases from J, with 18 bases in between. The CDR3 consists of 17 residues.

The chain joins TRBV7-9 to TRBJ2-6; D is unresolved. V was trimmed by 6 bases and J by 4 bases, leaving 19 bases between them. The CDR3 has 17 residues. Germline values: CDR1 SEHNR, CDR2 FQNEAQ (reference sequence). The CDR3 region has the DNA TGTGCCAGCAGTTTTCCATACACCCCTCAAGGGGCCAACGTCCTGACTTTC. Translated: CASSFPYTPQGANVLTF.

The chain uses TRBV29-1 and TRBJ2-1, with a possible D match to TRBD2 (6 bases). The germline gives CDR1 SQVTM, CDR2 ANQGSEA. The CDR3 totals 13 residues. Trimming pared 4 bases from V and 5 bases from J, leaving 12 bases between. The CDR3 DNA reads TGCAGCGTTGCGGCGGAGGGCCACAATGAGCAGTTCTTC. Amino acids: CSVAAEGHNEQFF.

The CDR3 DNA reads as TGTGCCAGCAGCCCACTTGGACAGGCCAACGTCCTGACTTTC. Its translation is CASSPLGQANVLTF. The chain recombines TRBV7-2 with TRBJ2-6, with D possibly being TRBD1 (5 bases). The CDR3 has 14 residues. V lost 5 bases to trimming and J lost 6 bases, with 11 bases between them. From germline, CDR1 is SGHTA and CDR2 FQGNSA. The variable domain in full, completed from reference TRBV7-2 and TRBJ2-6, reads GAGVSQSPSNKVTEKGKDVELRCDPISGHTALYWYRQSLGQGLEFLIYFQGNSAPDKSGLPSDRFSAERTGGSVSTLTIQRTQQEDSAVYLCASSPLGQANVLTFGAGSRLTVL.